One and the same sample provided the 26 T cell receptor beta chains below, sequenced in a study of T-cell reconstitution after alpha-beta-depleted transplantation in children. Unique molecular identifiers were used to barcode this TCRbeta library. TCRdb fed the PCR reads into MiXCR, producing one record per CDR3 protein. The sample contains fewer than 1 million distinct CDR3 sequences, less than 20% of which appear only once. Material: PBMCs, mostly from graft donor cells, obtained 360 days after TCRalphabeta/CD19-depleted stem cell transplant. The receptors derive from a male patient between 5 and 17 years old who had a stem cell transplant for acute lymphoblastic leukemia, so the T cells may come from the graft donor.

The rearrangement links TRBV4-1 to TRBJ1-2; tentatively, D is TRBD1 (6 bases). V was shortened by 1 base and J by 0 bases, with 15 bases between the two germline ends. The CDR3 contains 17 residues. Germline CDR1 MGHRA, CDR2 YSYEKL. The CDR3 spells CASSQARARGTNYGYTF. The CDR3 DNA is TGCGCCAGCAGCCAAGCCCGGGCGAGGGGGACTAACTATGGCTACACCTTC.

This clonotype showed up just a few times. The chain uses TRBV5-1 and TRBJ2-5, with 10 bases lining up with TRBD1. V lost 2 bases and J lost 1; bases outside the gene matches: 14. Germline V gives CDR1 SGHRS, CDR2 YFSETQ. CDR3 size: 19 residues. The CDR3 here is CASSFSFKGTGAVQETQYF. The DNA of the CDR3 is TGCGCCAGCAGCTTCTCCTTCAAGGGGACAGGGGCGGTCCAAGAGACCCAGTACTTC.

The CDR3 region is CASQLYSSNTGELFF. The CDR3 nucleotides are TGTGCCAGTCAACTCTACAGCTCGAACACCGGGGAGCTGTTTTTT. V gene TRBV19 combines with J gene TRBJ2-2; unclear D gene. The CDR3 covers 15 residues. V lost 8 bases and J 0 bases, leaving 13 bases between the germline ends. The germline V gene has CDR1 LNHDA and CDR2 SQIVND (reference sequence).

The V and J genes are TRBV19 and TRBJ2-6; 8 bases match TRBD1. Germline CDR1 LNHDA, CDR2 SQIVND (reference sequence). The CDR3 has 16 residues. V dropped 6 bases and J dropped 2; count of bases not matched to a gene: 6. The CDR3 sequence is CASRPRTGTGANVLTF. CDR3 in DNA: TGTGCCAGTAGACCACGGACAGGGACTGGGGCCAACGTCCTGACTTTC.

This chain links TRBV15 with TRBJ2-5; TRBD2 matches 12 bases. The ends lost 5 bases at V and 3 bases at J; junction bases unmatched: 16. CDR1 is LNHNV and CDR2 is YYDKDF in the germline V gene (reference sequence). The CDR3 runs to 19 residues. CDR3 sequence (DNA): TGTGCCACCAGCCGATTACTAGCGGGAGGACTCGGAGGCAAAGAGACCCAGTACTTC. The encoded protein is CATSRLLAGGLGGKETQYF.

This sequence joins TRBV13 and TRBJ2-4; the D is unclear. The CDR3 totals 16 residues. Germline V gene lookup returns CDR1 PRHDT and CDR2 FYEKMQ (reference sequence). Trimming left V 0 bases short and J 0 bases short, with 9 bases between. CDR3 nucleotide sequence: TGTGCCAGCAGCTTAGGCGGCTTACTAGCCAAAAACATTCAGTACTTC. Protein product: CASSLGGLLAKNIQYF.

This chain joins TRBV12-3 or TRBV12-4 and TRBJ2-7, with TRBD2 matching 8 bases. The CDR3 runs to 16 residues. V was clipped by 5 bases and J by 4 bases; unmatched bases: 13. The CDR3, as DNA: TGTGCCAGCAGTCCTCGGGGGGGGATCCCCAAATACGAGCAGTACTTC. It yields the protein CASSPRGGIPKYEQYF.

This sequence joins TRBV20-1 and TRBJ2-7, with no clear D. The CDR3 contains 11 residues. Germline-derived CDR1 and CDR2 are DFQATT and SNEGSKA (reference sequence). Trimming removed 5 bases from V and 5 bases from J, with 10 bases in between. CDR3 in DNA: TGCAGTGCTTCTGGTGAGAACGAGCAGTACTTC. Encoded protein: CSASGENEQYF.

V usage is TRBV20-1 and J usage is TRBJ2-5; the match to TRBD2 covers 9 bases. Germline CDR1 reads DFQATT; CDR2 reads SNEGSKA (reference sequence). V lost 3 bases and J lost 3; bases outside the gene matches: 8. The CDR3 covers 15 residues. CDR3 DNA sequence: TGCAGTGCTAGTTATAGCGGGAGAGGGGAAGAGACCCAGTACTTC. Encoded protein: CSASYSGRGEETQYF.

This clonotype was observed many times. The gene calls are TRBV5-1 and TRBJ2-1; 7 bases align to TRBD2. This CDR3 is built from 15 residues. The J segment lost 8 bases and the V segment lost 4 bases, leaving 12 bases of the junction unmatched. Per the germline V gene, CDR1 is SGHRS and CDR2 is YFSETQ. The chain's CDR3 is CASSPEGGSIYEQFF. CDR3 nucleotides: TGCGCCAGCAGCCCTGAGGGCGGGAGTATCTATGAGCAGTTCTTC.

In this sample, this clonotype turned up many times. V usage is TRBV20-1 and J usage is TRBJ2-2; 7 bases are a match to TRBD2. This CDR3 comprises 12 residues. Germline V gene data show CDR1 as DFQATT and CDR2 as SNEGSKA (reference sequence). V lost 3 bases to trimming and J lost 6 bases; unmatched junction nucleotides: 1. The CDR3 is CSARTSPGELFF. CDR3 DNA: TGCAGTGCTAGGACTAGCCCCGGGGAGCTGTTTTTT.

The chain couples TRBV29-1 to TRBJ2-1; TRBD1 aligns across 9 bases. Germline V gene sequence: CDR1 SQVTM, CDR2 ANQGSEA. CDR3 length: 10 amino acids. V lost 5 bases, J lost 16 bases, and 6 bases stayed unmatched. The CDR3 region has the DNA TGCAGCGTTTTCAGGGACAGGGTTTTCTTC. This sequence encodes CSVFRDRVFF.

This clonotype has just a few counts. This sequence joins TRBV7-3 and TRBJ2-1, with D maybe TRBD2 (6 bases). Germline lookup yields CDR1 SGHTA and CDR2 FQGTGA. The CDR3 has 13 amino acids. V was pared by 5 bases and J by 8 bases, with 13 bases between. CDR3 coding DNA: TGTGCCAGCAGCCCTGGGACTCACGATGAGCAGTTCTTC. Its protein product is CASSPGTHDEQFF.

This clonotype was detected ten times or more. This chain joins TRBV5-1 and TRBJ1-1, with D tentatively TRBD1 (5 bases). V lost 6 bases and J 1 base, leaving 19 bases between the germline ends. Germline V gene sequence: CDR1 SGHRS, CDR2 YFSETQ. The CDR3 contains 16 residues. Here the CDR3 reads CASNGAGINKNTEAFF. As DNA, the CDR3 is TGCGCCAGCAATGGGGCAGGAATTAATAAGAACACTGAAGCTTTCTTT.

The table lists this clonotype with a few counts. The gene calls are TRBV20-1 and TRBJ2-3, with TRBD2 as a possible D gene (5 bases). CDR3 size: 15 residues. Germline V gene data show CDR1 as DFQATT and CDR2 as SNEGSKA (reference sequence). Trimming stripped 3 bases from V and 1 base from J, with 14 bases between. The CDR3 nucleotides are TGCAGTGCTAGGATCCCCGGACTCGGCACAGATACGCAGTATTTT. It is translated as CSARIPGLGTDTQYF.

The chain combines TRBV7-9 with TRBJ1-2; TRBD1 aligns across 8 bases. CDR1 SEHNR and CDR2 FQNEAQ come from the germline V gene (reference sequence). Losses at the gene ends were 8 bases for V and 5 bases for J; bases not matched to a gene: 19. The CDR3 is 17 residues long. The CDR3 DNA reads as TGTGCCAGCGGAAACCGACCTGGACAGGGTAGAGGTTATGGCTACACCTTC. Its protein product is CASGNRPGQGRGYGYTF.

This clonotype was picked up one time. The chain uses TRBV30 and TRBJ2-1, with D uncertain. From germline, CDR1 is GTSNPN and CDR2 SVGIG (reference sequence). V lost 1 base and J lost 3, with 4 bases in between. This CDR3 has 12 residues. Here the CDR3 reads CAWSAFYNEQFF. DNA for the CDR3: TGTGCCTGGAGTGCCTTCTACAATGAGCAGTTCTTC. The full variable domain, its missing parts supplied by reference TRBV30 and TRBJ2-1, is SQTIHQWPATLVQPVGSPLSLECTVEGTSNPNLYWYRQAAGRGLQLLFYSVGIGQISSEVPQNLSASRPQDRQFILSSKKLLLSDSGFYLCAWSAFYNEQFFGPGTRLTVL.

The table lists this clonotype with many counts. This sequence joins TRBV20-1 and TRBJ1-4, with D possibly TRBD1 on 6 matching bases. Germline V gene data show CDR1 as DFQATT and CDR2 as SNEGSKA (reference sequence). The V gene lost 5 bases and the J gene lost 14 bases, with 15 bases spanning the gap. The CDR3 totals 11 residues. CDR3 amino acids: CSAPGHKILFF. The CDR3, as DNA: TGCAGTGCTCCGGGACACAAGATTCTGTTTTTT.

V usage is TRBV12-1 and J usage is TRBJ2-7; the D call in the table, TRBD1, was not verified against the DNA. TRBV12-1 is listed as a pseudogene. The CDR3 is made up of 18 amino acids. CDR3: CASSPSPHQAAYHYEQYF. CDR3 sequence (DNA): TGTGCCAGCAGCCCATCCCCCCACCAGGCGGCATACCACTACGAGCAGTACTTC.

This clonotype turned up a few times. This chain joins TRBV11-1 and TRBJ2-5; 8 nucleotides align to TRBD2. The CDR3 has 18 amino acids. V was pared by 5 bases and J by 0 bases, with 14 bases of the junction left unmatched. Germline V CDR1 and CDR2: SGHAT, FQDESV (reference sequence). The CDR3: CASSSCGRKECNQETQYF. The DNA for the CDR3 is TGTGCCAGCAGCAGCTGCGGGAGGAAGGAGTGTAACCAAGAGACCCAGTACTTC. Full variable domain (rest looked up from reference TRBV11-1 and TRBJ2-5): EAEVAQSPRYKITEKSQAVAFWCDPISGHATLYWYRQILGQGPELLVQFQDESVVDDSQLPKDRFSAERLKGVDSTLKIQPAELGDSAMYLCASSSCGRKECNQETQYFGPGTRLLVL.

The rearrangement uses TRBV27 and TRBJ2-7, with D unclear. Between the trimmed V and J ends, which lost 3 bases and 5 bases, there was a span of 14 bases. In germline, CDR1 is MNHEY, CDR2 SMNVEV (reference sequence). This CDR3 is built from 14 residues. The CDR3 region has the DNA TGTGCCAGCAGTTTGCCCGGCTTTAAGGACGAGCAGTACTTC. Translation: CASSLPGFKDEQYF.

This clonotype was detected a few times. The chain joins TRBV6-5 to TRBJ2-7, with D maybe TRBD2 (5 bases). The germline gives CDR1 MNHEY, CDR2 SVGAGI. V shed 4 bases and J shed 6 bases, with 16 bases lying between them. The CDR3 has 14 residues. The CDR3 bases are TGTGCCAGCAGTTTTGGGGAGCTTCTAGGCGAGCAGTACTTC. Translation: CASSFGELLGEQYF.

This clonotype occurred many times. The chain joins TRBV20-1 to TRBJ2-7; D uncertain. The CDR3 contains 15 residues. V was trimmed by 0 bases and J by 1 base, leaving 13 bases between them. Germline assignment: CDR1 DFQATT and CDR2 SNEGSKA (reference sequence). CDR3 protein: CSARDWSSYSYEQYF. CDR3 coding DNA: TGCAGTGCTAGAGATTGGAGCAGTTATTCCTACGAGCAGTACTTC.

This clonotype was seen only a few times. The chain employs TRBV27 and TRBJ1-4; D remains ambiguous. CDR3 size: 14 residues. Deletions cut 6 bases from V and 2 bases from J, with 10 bases between. CDR1 is MNHEY, CDR2 SMNVEV, per germline (reference sequence). In nucleotides, the CDR3 is TGTGCCAGCAGATCGACACGGACTAATGAAAAACTGTTTTTT. It specifies CASRSTRTNEKLFF.

This clonotype has more than one count but fewer than ten. The rearrangement joins TRBV10-3 to TRBJ1-1; D remains ambiguous. CDR1 is ENHRY and CDR2 is SYGVKD in the germline V gene. The CDR3 runs 13 residues. V was shortened by 7 bases and J by 6 bases, with 15 bases between the two germline ends. The CDR3 region has the DNA TGTGCCATCAACGGTGACCCCCTAGCTGAAGCTTTCTTT. It yields the protein CAINGDPLAEAFF.

The chain has TRBV20-1 and TRBJ2-1, with TRBD2 identical over 12 bases. V dropped 5 bases and J dropped 6; count of bases not matched to a gene: 8. The V gene's germline CDR1 is DFQATT and CDR2 SNEGSKA (reference sequence). This CDR3 has 15 residues. Here the CDR3 DNA reads TGCAGTGCTCTCAGACTAGCGGGAGCGGGCAATGAGCAGTTCTTC. As protein: CSALRLAGAGNEQFF.